The next 13 T cell receptor beta chains were all read from a single sample in a study of human T cells and chemical hapten exposure. Time point here: patch test 1, 2 weeks after DPC sensitization. Indicated treatment: therapeutic diphenylcyclopropenone sensitization with weekly scalp DPC. TCRdb analysed the RACE reads with MiXCR anew, one entry per CDR3 protein. Of about 340,000 distinct CDR3 sequences in the sample, roughly 6.9% were seen once. The sample consisted of whole blood, taken in connection with sensitization to the hapten diphenylcyclopropenone (DPC). The receptors here all came from a woman between 18 and 29 years old with alopecia areata. Some clones in this sample may be carry-over from other donors' samples.

The chain joins TRBV7-2 to TRBJ2-1; a weak D match, TRBD1 (5 bases). Per germline, CDR1 SGHTA and CDR2 FQGNSA. The CDR3 has 15 residues. Trimming pared 5 bases from V and 4 bases from J, leaving 15 bases between. The CDR3 region has the DNA TGTGCCAGCAGCCCAATGCAGGGCGGTTACAATGAGCAGTTCTTC. Amino acids: CASSPMQGGYNEQFF.

This clonotype appeared many times. The genes are TRBV28 and TRBJ2-5, with D perhaps matching TRBD1 (6 bases). CDR1 MDHEN and CDR2 SYDVKM come from the germline V gene. This CDR3 has 13 residues. V lost 5 bases to trimming and J lost 3 bases, with 10 bases between them. The CDR3 is CASSTHREETQYF. The CDR3 DNA sequence: TGTGCCAGCAGTACCCACAGGGAAGAGACCCAGTACTTC.

This clonotype has a count of ten or more. The chain employs TRBV7-2 and TRBJ2-2; D remains unclear. Germline CDR1 SGHTA, CDR2 FQGNSA. Trimming left V 3 bases short and J 6 bases short, with 14 bases between. The CDR3 extends over 15 amino acids. CDR3 sequence: CASSFGYGKAGELFF. The CDR3 DNA reads as TGTGCCAGCAGCTTTGGGTATGGAAAAGCCGGGGAGCTGTTTTTT.

J is TRBJ2-1 and V is TRBV7-9, with 9 bases lining up with TRBD1. Germline lookup yields CDR1 SEHNR and CDR2 FQNEAQ (reference sequence). The J segment lost 6 bases and the V segment lost 3 bases, leaving 18 bases of the junction unmatched. There are 19 residues in the CDR3. CDR3 sequence: CASSFRWSNTETGGNEQFF. The CDR3 DNA is TGTGCCAGCAGCTTTCGATGGTCCAATACCGAGACAGGGGGCAATGAGCAGTTCTTC.

This clonotype has just a few counts. This chain uses TRBV7-9 with TRBJ2-6, with D possibly being TRBD1 or TRBD2 (5 bases each). Germline CDR1 is SEHNR and CDR2 is FQNEAQ (reference sequence). Trimming shortened V by 2 bases and J by 2 bases, and 10 bases separated the two germline ends. This CDR3 spans 16 amino acids. DNA of the CDR3: TGTGCCAGCAGCTTATCGAGGGGTCCTGGGGCCAACGTCCTGACTTTC. This encodes CASSLSRGPGANVLTF.

This clonotype was counted ten times or more. The chain is built from TRBV4-3 and TRBJ1-2; D is ambiguous. Trimming stripped 0 bases from V and 3 bases from J, with 11 bases between. The CDR3 is 15 amino acids. Germline CDR1 and CDR2: LGHNA and YSLEER. The CDR3 sequence: CASSQELEPYYGYTF. CDR3 sequence (DNA): TGCGCCAGCAGCCAAGAGTTGGAACCTTACTATGGCTACACCTTC.

This clonotype was counted many times. This chain connects TRBV6-5 to TRBJ2-3, with TRBD1 matching 7 bases. CDR3 length equals 16 residues. CDR1 MNHEY and CDR2 SVGAGI come from the germline V gene. V lost 6 bases to trimming and J lost 3 bases; unmatched junction nucleotides: 12. The DNA for the CDR3 is TGTGCCAGCAGCCTAAAACAGGGGTATGTGACAGATACGCAGTATTTT. Translating it yields CASSLKQGYVTDTQYF.

This clonotype was found many times. The V and J genes are TRBV12-5 and TRBJ2-1, with 14 bases matching TRBD2. V gave up 1 base and J gave up 13 bases; unmatched junction bases: 3. This CDR3 is built from 14 residues. Germline V gene lookup returns CDR1 LGHNT and CDR2 FRNRAP. The CDR3 nucleotides are TGTGCTAGTGGTTTGGGACTAGCGGGGGGGCAACAGTTCTTC. As protein: CASGLGLAGGQQFF.

Only a few counts were recorded for this clonotype. The rearrangement joins TRBV25-1 to TRBJ2-1, with unresolved D. The CDR3 is made up of 12 amino acids. Between the trimmed V and J ends, which lost 5 bases and 8 bases, there was a span of 10 bases. From germline, CDR1 is MGHDK and CDR2 SYGVNS. CDR3 residues: CASSRRSDEQFF. The CDR3 DNA sequence: TGTGCCAGCAGTCGGCGTTCCGATGAGCAGTTCTTC.

The gene calls are TRBV6-5 and TRBJ2-6; D is possibly TRBD1 (5 bases). CDR3 length: 14 residues. V lost 8 bases and J 1 base, leaving 9 bases between the germline ends. CDR1 is MNHEY and CDR2 is SVGAGI in the germline V gene. The CDR3 sequence: CASSRQSGANVLTF. Here the CDR3 DNA reads TGTGCCAGCTCCCGACAGTCTGGGGCCAACGTCCTGACTTTC.

This clonotype was observed a single time. V usage is TRBV5-1 and J usage is TRBJ2-3; 7 nucleotides align to TRBD1. V trimming: 4 bases; J trimming: 4 bases; junction bases outside the gene matches: 9. The CDR3 runs 15 residues. Germline assignment: CDR1 SGHRS and CDR2 YFSETQ. The CDR3 nucleotides read TGCGCCAGCAGCCCGACAGGGTTTTTGGCAGATACGCAGTATTTT. Translation: CASSPTGFLADTQYF.

This clonotype was observed a few times. The V and J genes are TRBV5-1 and TRBJ1-4; the D is unclear. V dropped 2 bases and J dropped 1 base, with 15 bases sitting between them. CDR3 length equals 17 residues. Germline-derived CDR1 and CDR2 are SGHRS and YFSETQ. CDR3 nucleotide sequence: TGCGCCAGCAGCTTAACTCAACCAGCCAGAACTAATGAAAAACTGTTTTTT. It specifies CASSLTQPARTNEKLFF.

The chain carries TRBV7-2 and TRBJ1-2; D is possibly TRBD1 (5 bases). Germline CDR1 reads SGHTA; CDR2 reads FQGNSA. The CDR3 loop spans 15 amino acids. V gave up 1 base and J gave up 7 bases, with 16 bases separating them. Here the CDR3 DNA reads TGTGCCAGCAGCTTAGTGTCAGGGAGTGAGGGTGGCTACACCTTC. This encodes CASSLVSGSEGGYTF.